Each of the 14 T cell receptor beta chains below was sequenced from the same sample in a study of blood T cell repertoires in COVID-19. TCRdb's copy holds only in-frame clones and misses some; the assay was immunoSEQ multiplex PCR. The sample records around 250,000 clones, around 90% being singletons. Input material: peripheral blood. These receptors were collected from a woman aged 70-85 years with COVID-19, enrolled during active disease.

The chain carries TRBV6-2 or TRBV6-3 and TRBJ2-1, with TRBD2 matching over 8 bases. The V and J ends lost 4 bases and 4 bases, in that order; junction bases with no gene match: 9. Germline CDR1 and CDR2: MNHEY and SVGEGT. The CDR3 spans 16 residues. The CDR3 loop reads CASSLSSGELYNEQFF. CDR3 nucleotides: TGTGCCAGCAGTTTGAGTAGCGGGGAACTTTACAATGAGCAGTTCTTC.

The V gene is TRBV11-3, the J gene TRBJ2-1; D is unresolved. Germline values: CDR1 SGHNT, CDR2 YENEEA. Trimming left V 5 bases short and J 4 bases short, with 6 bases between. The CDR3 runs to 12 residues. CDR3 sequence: CASSPNYNEQFF. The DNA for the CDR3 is TGTGCCAGCAGCCCCAATTACAATGAGCAGTTCTTC.

CDR3 nucleotides: TGTGCCAGCTCACCACCAAATTCCGGGACAGGCATGAACACTGAAGCTTTCTTT. Translating it yields CASSPPNSGTGMNTEAFF. The V call is TRBV18, the J call TRBJ1-1, with 8 bases identical to TRBD1. The length of the CDR3 is 18 residues. CDR1 is KGHSH, CDR2 LQKENI, per germline. V lost 0 bases, J lost 0 bases, and 9 bases stayed unmatched.

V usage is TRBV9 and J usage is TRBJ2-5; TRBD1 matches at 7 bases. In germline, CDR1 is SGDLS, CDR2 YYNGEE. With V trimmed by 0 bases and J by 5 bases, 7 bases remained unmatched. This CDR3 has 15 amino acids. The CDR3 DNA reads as TGTGCCAGCAGCGTAGAACAGGGGATTTGGGAGACCCAGTACTTC. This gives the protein CASSVEQGIWETQYF.

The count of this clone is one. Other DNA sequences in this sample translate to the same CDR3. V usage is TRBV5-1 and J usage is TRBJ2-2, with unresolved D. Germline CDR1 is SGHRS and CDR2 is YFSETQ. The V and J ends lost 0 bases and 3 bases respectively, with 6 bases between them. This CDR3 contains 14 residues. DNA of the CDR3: TGCGCCAGCAGCTTGGTTCCGGACACCGGGGAGCTGTTTTTT. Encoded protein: CASSLVPDTGELFF.

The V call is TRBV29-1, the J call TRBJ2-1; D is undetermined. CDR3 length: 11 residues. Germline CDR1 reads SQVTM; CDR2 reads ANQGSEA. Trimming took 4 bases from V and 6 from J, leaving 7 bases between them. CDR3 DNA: TGCAGCGTTGCGAGCCTCAATGAGCAGTTCTTC. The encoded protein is CSVASLNEQFF.

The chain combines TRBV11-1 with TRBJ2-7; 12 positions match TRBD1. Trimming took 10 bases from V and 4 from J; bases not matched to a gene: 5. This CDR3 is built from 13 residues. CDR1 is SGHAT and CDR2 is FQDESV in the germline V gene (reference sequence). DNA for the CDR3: TGTGCCACCGGGACAGGGGGCATTTACGAGCAGTACTTC. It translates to CATGTGGIYEQYF. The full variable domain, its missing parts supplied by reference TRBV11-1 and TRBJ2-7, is EAEVAQSPRYKITEKSQAVAFWCDPISGHATLYWYRQILGQGPELLVQFQDESVVDDSQLPKDRFSAERLKGVDSTLKIQPAELGDSAMYLCATGTGGIYEQYFGPGTRLTVT.

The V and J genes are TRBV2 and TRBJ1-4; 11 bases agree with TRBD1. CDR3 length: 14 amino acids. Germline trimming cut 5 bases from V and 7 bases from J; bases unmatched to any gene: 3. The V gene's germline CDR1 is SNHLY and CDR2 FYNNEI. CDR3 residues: CASSRDRGGEKLFF. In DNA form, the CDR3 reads TGTGCCAGCAGTAGGGACAGGGGGGGTGAAAAACTGTTTTTT.

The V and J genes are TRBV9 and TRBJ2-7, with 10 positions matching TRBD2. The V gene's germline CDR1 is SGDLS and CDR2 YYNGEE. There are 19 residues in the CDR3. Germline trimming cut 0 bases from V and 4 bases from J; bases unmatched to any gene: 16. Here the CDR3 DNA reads TGTGCCAGCAGCGTAGTTTCTTTAGCGGCTAGCGGGAGAGGATACGAGCAGTACTTC. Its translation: CASSVVSLAASGRGYEQYF.

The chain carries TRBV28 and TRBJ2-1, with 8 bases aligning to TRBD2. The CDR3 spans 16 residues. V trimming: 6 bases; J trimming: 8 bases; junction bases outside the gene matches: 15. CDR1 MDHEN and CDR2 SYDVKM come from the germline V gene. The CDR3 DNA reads TGTGCCAGCAGACGCCTTGACAGCGGGAGCTCCCATGAGCAGTTCTTC. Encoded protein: CASRRLDSGSSHEQFF.

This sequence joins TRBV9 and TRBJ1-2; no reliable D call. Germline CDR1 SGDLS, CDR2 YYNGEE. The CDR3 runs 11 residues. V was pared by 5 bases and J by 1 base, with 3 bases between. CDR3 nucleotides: TGTGCCAGCAGACTTAACTATGGCTACACCTTC. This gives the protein CASRLNYGYTF.

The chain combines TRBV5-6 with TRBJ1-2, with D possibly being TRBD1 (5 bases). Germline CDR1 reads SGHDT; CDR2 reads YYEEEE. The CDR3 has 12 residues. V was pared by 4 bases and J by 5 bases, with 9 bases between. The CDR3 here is CASSPGDYGYTF. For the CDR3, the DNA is TGTGCCAGCAGCCCGGGGGATTATGGCTACACCTTC.

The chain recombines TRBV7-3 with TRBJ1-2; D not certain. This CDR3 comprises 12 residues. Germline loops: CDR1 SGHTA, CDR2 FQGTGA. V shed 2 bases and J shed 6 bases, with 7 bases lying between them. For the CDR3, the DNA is TGTGCCAGCAGCTTAGGCCGAAATGGCTACACCTTC. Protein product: CASSLGRNGYTF.

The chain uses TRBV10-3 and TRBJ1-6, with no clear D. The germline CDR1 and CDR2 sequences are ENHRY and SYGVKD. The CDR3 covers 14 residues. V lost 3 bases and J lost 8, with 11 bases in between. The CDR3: CAISDSPSDSPLHF. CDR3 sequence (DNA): TGTGCCATCAGTGATTCCCCGAGCGATTCACCCCTCCACTTT.